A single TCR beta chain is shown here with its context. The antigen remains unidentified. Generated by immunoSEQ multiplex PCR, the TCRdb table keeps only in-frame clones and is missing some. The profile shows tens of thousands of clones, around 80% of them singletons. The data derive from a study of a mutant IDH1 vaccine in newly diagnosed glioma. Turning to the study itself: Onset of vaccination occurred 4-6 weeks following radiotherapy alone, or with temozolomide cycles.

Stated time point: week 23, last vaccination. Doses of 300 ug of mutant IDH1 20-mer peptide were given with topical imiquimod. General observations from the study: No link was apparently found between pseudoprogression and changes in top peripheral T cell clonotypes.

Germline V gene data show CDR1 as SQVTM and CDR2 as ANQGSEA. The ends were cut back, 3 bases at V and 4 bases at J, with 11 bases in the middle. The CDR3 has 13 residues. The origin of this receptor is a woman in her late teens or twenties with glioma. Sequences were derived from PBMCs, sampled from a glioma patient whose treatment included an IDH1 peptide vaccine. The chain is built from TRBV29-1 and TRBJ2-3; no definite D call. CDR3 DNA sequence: TGCAGCGTTGATCTGGGTTGGGCAGATACGCAGTATTTT. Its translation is CSVDLGWADTQYF.